The entry that follows covers one T cell receptor (beta chain) sequence. The entry originates in a study of blood T cell repertoires in COVID-19. The CDR3 extends over 15 amino acids. The germline gives CDR1 LNHDA, CDR2 SQIVND (reference sequence). V lost 8 bases to trimming and J lost 6 bases; unmatched junction nucleotides: 10. Only in-frame clones appear in the TCRdb table, and some are missing; sequencing was by immunoSEQ multiplex PCR. The sample consists of about 240,000 clones, less than 90% of them appearing once. The V call is TRBV19, the J call TRBJ2-2, with TRBD2 matching over 9 bases. Sequenced sample: peripheral blood. This TCR derives from a man in his 60s with acute or convalescent COVID-19. CDR3 in amino acids: CASWGAASGAGELFF. As DNA, the CDR3 is TGTGCCAGTTGGGGGGCGGCTAGCGGGGCCGGGGAGCTGTTTTTT.